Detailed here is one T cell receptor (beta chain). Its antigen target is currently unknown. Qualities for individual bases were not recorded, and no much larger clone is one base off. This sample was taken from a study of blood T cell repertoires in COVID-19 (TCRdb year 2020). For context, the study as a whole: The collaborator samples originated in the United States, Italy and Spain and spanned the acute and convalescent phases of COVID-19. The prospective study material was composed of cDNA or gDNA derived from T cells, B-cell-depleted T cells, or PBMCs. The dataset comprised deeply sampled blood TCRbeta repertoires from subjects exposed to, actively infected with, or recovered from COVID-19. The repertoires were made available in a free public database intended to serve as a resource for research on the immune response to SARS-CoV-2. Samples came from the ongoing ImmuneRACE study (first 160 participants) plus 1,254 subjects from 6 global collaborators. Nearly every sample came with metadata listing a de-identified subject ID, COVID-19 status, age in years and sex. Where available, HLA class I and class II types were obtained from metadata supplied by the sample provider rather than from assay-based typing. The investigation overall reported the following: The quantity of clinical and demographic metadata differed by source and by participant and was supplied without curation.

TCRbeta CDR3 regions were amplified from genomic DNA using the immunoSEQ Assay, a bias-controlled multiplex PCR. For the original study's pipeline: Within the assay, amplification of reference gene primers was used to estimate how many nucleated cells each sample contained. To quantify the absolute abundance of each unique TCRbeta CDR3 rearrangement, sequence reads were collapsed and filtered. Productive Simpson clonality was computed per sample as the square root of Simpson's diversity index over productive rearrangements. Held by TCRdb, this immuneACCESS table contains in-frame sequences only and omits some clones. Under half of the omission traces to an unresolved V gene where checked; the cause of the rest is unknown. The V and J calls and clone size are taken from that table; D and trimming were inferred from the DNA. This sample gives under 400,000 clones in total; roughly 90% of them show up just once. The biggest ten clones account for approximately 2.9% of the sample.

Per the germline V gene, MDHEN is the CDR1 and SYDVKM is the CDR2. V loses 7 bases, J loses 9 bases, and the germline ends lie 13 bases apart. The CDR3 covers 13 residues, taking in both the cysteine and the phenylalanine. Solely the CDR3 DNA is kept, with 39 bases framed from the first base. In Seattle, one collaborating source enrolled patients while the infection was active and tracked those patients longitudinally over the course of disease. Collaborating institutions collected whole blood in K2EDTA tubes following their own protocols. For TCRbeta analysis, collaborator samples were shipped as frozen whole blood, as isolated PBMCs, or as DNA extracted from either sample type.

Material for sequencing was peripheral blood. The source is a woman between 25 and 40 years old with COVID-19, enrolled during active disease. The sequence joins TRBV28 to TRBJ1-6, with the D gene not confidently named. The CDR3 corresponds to CASNGGIGSPLHF. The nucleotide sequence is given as TGTGCCAGCAACGGAGGAATAGGTTCACCCCTCCACTTT.